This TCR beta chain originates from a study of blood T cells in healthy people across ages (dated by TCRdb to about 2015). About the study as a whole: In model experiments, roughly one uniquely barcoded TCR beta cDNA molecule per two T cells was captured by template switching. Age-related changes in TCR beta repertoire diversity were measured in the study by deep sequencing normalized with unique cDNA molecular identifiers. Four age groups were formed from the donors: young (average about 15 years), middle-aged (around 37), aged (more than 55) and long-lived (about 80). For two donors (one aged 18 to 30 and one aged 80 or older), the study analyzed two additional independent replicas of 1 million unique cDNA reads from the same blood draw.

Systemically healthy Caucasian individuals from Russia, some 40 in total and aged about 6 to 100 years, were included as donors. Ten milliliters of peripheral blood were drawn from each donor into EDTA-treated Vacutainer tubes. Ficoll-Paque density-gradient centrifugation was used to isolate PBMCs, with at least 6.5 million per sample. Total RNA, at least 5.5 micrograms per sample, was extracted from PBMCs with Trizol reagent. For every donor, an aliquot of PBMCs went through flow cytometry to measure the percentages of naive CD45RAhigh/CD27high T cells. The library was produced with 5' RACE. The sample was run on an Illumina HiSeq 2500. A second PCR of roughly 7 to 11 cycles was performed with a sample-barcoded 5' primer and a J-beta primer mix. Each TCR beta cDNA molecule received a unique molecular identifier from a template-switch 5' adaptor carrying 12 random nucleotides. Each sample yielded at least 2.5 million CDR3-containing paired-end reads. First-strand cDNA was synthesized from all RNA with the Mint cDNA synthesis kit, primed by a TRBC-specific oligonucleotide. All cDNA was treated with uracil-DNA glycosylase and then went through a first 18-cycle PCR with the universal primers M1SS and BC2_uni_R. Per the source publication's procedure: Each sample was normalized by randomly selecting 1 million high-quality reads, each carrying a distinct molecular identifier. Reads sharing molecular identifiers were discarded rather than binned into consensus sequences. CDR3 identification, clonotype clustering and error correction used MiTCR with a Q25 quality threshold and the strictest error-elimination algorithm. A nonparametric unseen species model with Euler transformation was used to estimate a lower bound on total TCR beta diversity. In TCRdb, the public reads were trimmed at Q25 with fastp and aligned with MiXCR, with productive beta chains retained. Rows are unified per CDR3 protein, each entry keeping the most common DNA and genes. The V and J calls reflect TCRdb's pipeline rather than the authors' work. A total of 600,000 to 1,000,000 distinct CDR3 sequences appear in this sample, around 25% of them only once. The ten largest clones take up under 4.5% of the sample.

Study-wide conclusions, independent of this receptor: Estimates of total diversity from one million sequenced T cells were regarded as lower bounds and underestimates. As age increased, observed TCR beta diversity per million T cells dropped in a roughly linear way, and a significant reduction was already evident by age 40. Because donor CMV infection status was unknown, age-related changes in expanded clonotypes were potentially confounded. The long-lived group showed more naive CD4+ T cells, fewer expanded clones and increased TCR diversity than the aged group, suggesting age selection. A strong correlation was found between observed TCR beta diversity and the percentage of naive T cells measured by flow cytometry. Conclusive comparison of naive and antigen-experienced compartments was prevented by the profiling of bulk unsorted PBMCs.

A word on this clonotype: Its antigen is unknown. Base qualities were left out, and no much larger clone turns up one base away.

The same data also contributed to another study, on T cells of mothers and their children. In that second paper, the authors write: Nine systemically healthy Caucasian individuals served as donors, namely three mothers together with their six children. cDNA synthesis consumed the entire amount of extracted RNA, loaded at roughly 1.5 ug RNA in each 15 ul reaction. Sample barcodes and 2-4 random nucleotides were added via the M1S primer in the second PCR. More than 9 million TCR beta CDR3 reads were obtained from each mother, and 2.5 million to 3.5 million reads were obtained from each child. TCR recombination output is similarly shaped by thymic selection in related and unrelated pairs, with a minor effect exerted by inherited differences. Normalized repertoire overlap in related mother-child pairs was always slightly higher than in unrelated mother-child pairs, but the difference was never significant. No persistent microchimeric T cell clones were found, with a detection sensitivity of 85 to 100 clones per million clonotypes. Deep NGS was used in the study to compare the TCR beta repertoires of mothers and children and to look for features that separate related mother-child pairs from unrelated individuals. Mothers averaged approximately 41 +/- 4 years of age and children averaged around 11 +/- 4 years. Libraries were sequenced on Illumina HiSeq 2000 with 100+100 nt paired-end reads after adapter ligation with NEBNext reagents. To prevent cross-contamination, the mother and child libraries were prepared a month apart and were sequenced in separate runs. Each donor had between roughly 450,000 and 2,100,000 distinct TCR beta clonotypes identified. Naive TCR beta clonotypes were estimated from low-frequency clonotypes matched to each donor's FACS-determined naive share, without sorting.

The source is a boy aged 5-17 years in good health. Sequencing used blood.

CDR3 region: CSARALQGDSGANVLTF. At the DNA level, the sequence is TGCAGTGCTAGAGCTTTACAGGGAGACTCTGGGGCCAACGTCCTGACTTTC. Recombination connected TRBV20-1 to TRBJ2-6; TRBD1 is perhaps the D gene, given 6 matching bases. Relative to germline, V is 1 base shorter and J is 0 bases shorter, with 13 bases between their ends. The germline V gene (reference sequence) gives CDR1 as DFQATT and CDR2 as SNEGSKA. The CDR3 spans 17 residues, from the cysteine through the phenylalanine. The kept DNA is CDR3 alone, 51 bases in frame from the first base.